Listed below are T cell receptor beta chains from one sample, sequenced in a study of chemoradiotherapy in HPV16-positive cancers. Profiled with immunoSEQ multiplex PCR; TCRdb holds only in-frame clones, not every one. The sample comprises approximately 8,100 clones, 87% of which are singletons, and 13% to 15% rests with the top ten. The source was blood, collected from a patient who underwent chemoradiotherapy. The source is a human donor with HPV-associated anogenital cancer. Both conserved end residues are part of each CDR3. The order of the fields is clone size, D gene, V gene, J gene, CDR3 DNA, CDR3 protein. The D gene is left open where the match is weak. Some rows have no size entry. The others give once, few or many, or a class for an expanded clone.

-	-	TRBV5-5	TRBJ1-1	TGTGCCAGCAGCCGTCGTGGGGAAGTCACTGAAGCTTTCTTT	CASSRRGEVTEAFF
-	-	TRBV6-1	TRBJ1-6	TGTGCCAGCAGTGAGACAGGAACGAATTCACCCCTCCACTTT	CASSETGTNSPLHF
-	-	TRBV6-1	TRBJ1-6	TGTGCCAGCAGACTTCGACAGGAGGGTAATTCACCCCTCCACTTT	CASRLRQEGNSPLHF
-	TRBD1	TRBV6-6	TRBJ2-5	TGTGCCAGCAGTTGGGGCGGGACAGGGGGCGAAGAGACCCAGTACTTC	CASSWGGTGGEETQYF
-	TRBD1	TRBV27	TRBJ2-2	TGTGCCAGCAGTTTGGCAGGGGGCGCGAACACCGGGGAGCTGTTTTTT	CASSLAGGANTGELFF
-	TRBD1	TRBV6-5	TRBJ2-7	TGTGCCAGCAGACTACAGGGGGCAAGCGAGCAGTACTTC	CASRLQGASEQYF
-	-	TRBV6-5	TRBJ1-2	TGTGCCAGCAGTTCAAGGGTCCTAAACTATGGCTACACCTTC	CASSSRVLNYGYTF
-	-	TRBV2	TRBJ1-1	TGTGCCAGCAGTGAGATCAGGGAAACTGAAGCTTTCTTT	CASSEIRETEAFF
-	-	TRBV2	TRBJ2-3	TGTGCCAGCAGGGGAGCAGAGAGCACAGATACGCAGTATTTT	CASRGAESTDTQYF
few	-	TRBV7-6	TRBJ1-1	TGTGCCAGCAGCATGGGAGCGAACACTGAAGCTTTCTTT	CASSMGANTEAFF
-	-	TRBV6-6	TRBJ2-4	TGTGCCAGCAGTTTAGGGGGGATTAGGGACATTCAGTACTTC	CASSLGGIRDIQYF
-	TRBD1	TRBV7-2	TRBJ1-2	TGTGCCAGCAGCCGGGGGGCAACAGGGGATGGCTACACCTTC	CASSRGATGDGYTF
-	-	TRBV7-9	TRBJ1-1	TGTGCCAGCAGCTTAGATCTTCCGAACACTGAAGCTTTCTTT	CASSLDLPNTEAFF
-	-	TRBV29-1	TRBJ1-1	TGCAGCGTTGACTCGGGATACACTGAAGCTTTCTTT	CSVDSGYTEAFF
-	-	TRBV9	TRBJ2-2	TGTGCCAGCAGCGCACGCGTCGCGGGGTTGAACACCGGGGAGCTGTTTTTT	CASSARVAGLNTGELFF
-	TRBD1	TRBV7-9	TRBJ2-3	TGTGCCAGCAGCTTAGGCCGGGACAGGGGTATGACAGATACGCAGTATTTT	CASSLGRDRGMTDTQYF
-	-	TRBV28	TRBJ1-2	TGTGCCAGCAGTTTGGGAGACTATGGCTACACCTTC	CASSLGDYGYTF
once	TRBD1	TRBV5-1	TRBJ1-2	TGCGCCAGCAGCTTAGGGACAGCCAATGGCTACACCTTC	CASSLGTANGYTF
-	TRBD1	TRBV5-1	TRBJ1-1	TGCGCCAGCAGCCCAGGGGGTCTGGGGGCTGAAGCTTTCTTT	CASSPGGLGAEAFF
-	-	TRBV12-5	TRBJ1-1	TGTGCTAGTGCCCTACGAGGGGGGCGCGAAGCTTTCTTT	CASALRGGREAFF
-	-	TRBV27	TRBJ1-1	TGTGCCAGCAGTTTACGAGAACGTAGTGAAGCTTTCTTT	CASSLRERSEAFF
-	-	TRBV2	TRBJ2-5	TGTGCCAGCAGTGAATTGAGAGGGGGGGAGACCCAGTACTTC	CASSELRGGETQYF